The clone carrying this TCR beta chain was seen a few times. Libraries were prepared by immunoSEQ multiplex PCR; TCRdb keeps only in-frame clonotypes and omits some of them. The sample shows 70,000 to 95,000 clones, around 90% of them seen only once. This specimen comes from a study of blood T cell repertoires in COVID-19. The germline gives CDR1 MDHEN, CDR2 SYDVKM. V lost 7 bases and J lost 4, with 20 bases in between. The CDR3 sequence is 17 residues long. The V and J genes are TRBV28 and TRBJ2-6, with D perhaps matching TRBD2 (5 bases). The sequencing sample was made of peripheral blood. The sequence derives from a woman of 80 years or more with active COVID-19. CDR3 residues: CASIGGRLRSGANVLTF. As DNA, the CDR3 is TGTGCCAGCATAGGAGGCAGGCTCCGATCCGGGGCCAACGTCCTGACTTTC.